A selection of T cell receptor beta chains follows, all from one sample in a study of shared clonotypes between healthy human individuals. TCRdb keeps only in-frame clones here, not all; method: immunoSEQ multiplex PCR. The sample consists of about 960,000 clones, around three quarters of them appearing once. Specimen: memory CD4+ T cells sorted from blood. These receptors originate from a man between 18 and 35 years old in good health. The CDR3 runs from the conserved cysteine through the conserved F or W. The order of the fields is V gene, CDR3 length, CDR3 protein.

V gene: TRBV5-1; CDR3 length: 15; CDR3 protein: CASNPSGRVEETQYF
V gene: TRBV5-1; CDR3 length: 13; CDR3 protein: CASSLEGGTEAFF
V gene: TRBV2; CDR3 length: 14; CDR3 protein: CASSPQGLPYEQYF
V gene: TRBV6-5; CDR3 length: 14; CDR3 protein: CASRTGTNTGELFF
V gene: TRBV30; CDR3 length: 16; CDR3 protein: CAWSVGTGGFIQPQHF
V gene: TRBV7-2; CDR3 length: 12; CDR3 protein: CASSAFSYEQYF
V gene: TRBV9; CDR3 length: 17; CDR3 protein: CASSVSIFGGRTGELFF
V gene: TRBV6-5; CDR3 length: 14; CDR3 protein: CASRFRGQNSPLHF
V gene: TRBV19; CDR3 length: 16; CDR3 protein: CASSQFPGRMNTEAFF
V gene: TRBV29-1; CDR3 length: 13; CDR3 protein: CSVEGPGAYEQYF
V gene: TRBV2; CDR3 length: 12; CDR3 protein: CANRGDNSPLHF
V gene: TRBV29-1; CDR3 length: 10; CDR3 protein: CSVDEGREYF
V gene: TRBV30; CDR3 length: 15; CDR3 protein: CAWTSNGIAKNIQYF
V gene: TRBV4-1; CDR3 length: 15; CDR3 protein: CASSQGYGTGNEQYF
V gene: TRBV30; CDR3 length: 14; CDR3 protein: CAWPGQGNTGELFF
V gene: TRBV28; CDR3 length: 16; CDR3 protein: CASYSGGGSPGNTIYF
V gene: TRBV6-6; CDR3 length: 16; CDR3 protein: CASSYSGQGAGQPQHF
V gene: TRBV30; CDR3 length: 11; CDR3 protein: CAWSARSEQYF
V gene: TRBV10-3; CDR3 length: 14; CDR3 protein: CAISESVSTGEAFF
V gene: TRBV2; CDR3 length: 17; CDR3 protein: CASSPRRSEQGSDGYTF
V gene: TRBV25-1; CDR3 length: 15; CDR3 protein: CASSVGAGTNEKLFF
V gene: TRBV2; CDR3 length: 15; CDR3 protein: CASSSSADRAHEQYF
V gene: TRBV28; CDR3 length: 13; CDR3 protein: CASSEGVNYGYTF
V gene: TRBV7-2; CDR3 length: 15; CDR3 protein: CASSLSQELSYEQYF
V gene: TRBV29-1; CDR3 length: 12; CDR3 protein: CSVEDRADGYTF
V gene: TRBV5-8; CDR3 length: 15; CDR3 protein: CASRPTGGTNEKLFF